The 22 T cell receptor beta chains in this list originate from one sample, sequenced in a study of T cell responses to AZD1222 COVID-19 vaccine. Measured with immunoSEQ multiplex PCR; TCRdb has only the in-frame clones, and not every one. The table has approximately 80,000 clones, 80% to 90% seen once. The sample in question was peripheral blood, obtained 28 days after the second AZD1222 dose. Every receptor here comes from an adult who received the AZD1222 COVID-19 vaccine.

This clone was seen just once. This chain joins TRBV28 and TRBJ1-4; the D is unclear. Trimming cost V 3 bases and J 3 bases, with 8 bases left between them. CDR1 and CDR2 (germline): MDHEN, SYDVKM. The length of the CDR3 is 14 residues. DNA of the CDR3: TGTGCCAGCAGTTTCGGTGGAGCTAATGAAAAACTGTTTTTT. It encodes CASSFGGANEKLFF.

In DNA form, the CDR3 reads TGTGCCAGCACACGGGACACAGATACGCAGTATTTT. The encoded protein is CASTRDTDTQYF. This chain connects TRBV6-5 to TRBJ2-3, with a tentative D call TRBD2 (5 bases). This CDR3 spans 12 amino acids. Germline V gene lookup returns CDR1 MNHEY and CDR2 SVGAGI. V lost 7 bases and J 2 bases, leaving 7 bases between the germline ends.

In its sample, this clone was seen once. This chain links TRBV6-2 or TRBV6-3 with TRBJ1-5, with D maybe TRBD1 (6 bases). Trimming stripped 5 bases from V and 2 bases from J, with 10 bases between. This CDR3 region has 14 residues. Germline lookup yields CDR1 MNHEY and CDR2 SVGEGT. For the CDR3, the DNA is TGTGCCAGCAGTGTCTCAGGGGGCAATCAGCCCCAGCATTTT. Protein: CASSVSGGNQPQHF.

The V gene is TRBV29-1, the J gene TRBJ1-1; possibly TRBD1 for D (5 bases). V was pared by 6 bases and J by 2 bases, with 7 bases between. The CDR3 length is 11 residues. Germline values: CDR1 SQVTM, CDR2 ANQGSEA. The CDR3 nucleotides are TGCAGCGTACAGGCAAACACTGAAGCTTTCTTT. The encoded protein is CSVQANTEAFF. Together with reference TRBV29-1 and TRBJ1-1, the CDR3 gives the full variable domain: SAVISQKPSRDICQRGTSLTIQCQVDSQVTMMFWYRQQPGQSLTLIATANQGSEATYESGFVIDKFPISRPNLTFSTLTVSNMSPEDSSIYLCSVQANTEAFFGQGTRLTVV.

This sequence joins TRBV6-5 and TRBJ1-1; D ambiguous. Germline CDR1 MNHEY, CDR2 SVGAGI. V was clipped by 0 bases and J by 4 bases, with 9 bases between them. The CDR3 runs 14 residues. The CDR3 spells CASSYSEGSTEAFF. For the CDR3, the DNA is TGTGCCAGCAGTTACTCAGAAGGGAGCACTGAAGCTTTCTTT.

The chain is built from TRBV11-2 and TRBJ2-2; D is undetermined. This CDR3 comprises 12 residues. Germline V gene data show CDR1 as SGHAT and CDR2 as FQNNGV. V was cut by 5 bases and J by 6 bases, with 7 bases left in between. As DNA, the CDR3 is TGTGCCAGCAGCGCAGAACCCGGGGAGCTGTTTTTT. It yields the protein CASSAEPGELFF.

J is TRBJ1-5 and V is TRBV11-2; D not resolved. V lost 3 bases to trimming and J lost 2 bases, with 5 bases between them. Germline CDR1 is SGHAT and CDR2 is FQNNGV. The CDR3 consists of 13 residues. The CDR3 region has the DNA TGTGCCAGCAGCTTCGGCGGCAATCAGCCCCAGCATTTT. Amino acid sequence: CASSFGGNQPQHF.

The chain links TRBV4-2 to TRBJ2-3; D gene uncertain. V was shortened by 0 bases and J by 1 base, with 8 bases between the two germline ends. The CDR3 consists of 15 residues. Germline CDR1 and CDR2: LGHNA and YNFKEQ. The CDR3 nucleotides are TGTGCCAGCAGCCAAGATTCACTGGGCACAGATACGCAGTATTTT. Translating it yields CASSQDSLGTDTQYF.

This clone was seen just once. CDR3 sequence reads: CASSLEQGEFYGYTF. The CDR3 bases are TGTGCCAGCAGCTTAGAGCAGGGGGAATTCTATGGCTACACCTTC. The rearrangement uses TRBV7-9 and TRBJ1-2, with 7 bases aligning to TRBD1. The CDR3 has 15 residues. With 1 base clipped from V and 4 bases from J, the junction kept 6 bases outside the gene matches. Germline V gene data show CDR1 as SEHNR and CDR2 as FQNEAQ (reference sequence).

The rearrangement uses TRBV19 and TRBJ2-1; 7 bases are a match to TRBD1. The CDR3 totals 14 residues. V shed 10 bases, J shed 4 bases, and the junction held 10 bases outside the gene matches. Germline-derived CDR1 and CDR2 are LNHDA and SQIVND (reference sequence). CDR3 loop: CATSDRQEYNEQFF. CDR3 bases: TGTGCCACCTCGGACAGGCAAGAGTACAATGAGCAGTTCTTC.

This clone has only a few counts. The V and J genes are TRBV13 and TRBJ2-1, with 8 bases matching TRBD1. Germline assignment: CDR1 PRHDT and CDR2 FYEKMQ (reference sequence). The CDR3 has 14 residues. V was pared by 7 bases and J by 3 bases, with 5 bases of the junction left unmatched. The CDR3 is CASTSGQGYNEQFF. CDR3 coding DNA: TGTGCCAGCACCTCCGGACAGGGCTACAATGAGCAGTTCTTC.

The CDR3 spells CASSLGSSSGGAGLAQYF. CDR3 in DNA: TGTGCCAGCAGCTTAGGATCATCCAGCGGGGGGGCCGGATTGGCGCAGTATTTT. This chain links TRBV7-2 with TRBJ2-3, with TRBD2 matching 10 bases. Germline V gene data show CDR1 as SGHTA and CDR2 as FQGNSA. The CDR3 covers 18 residues. Trimming at V came to 1 base and at J to 10 bases, leaving 17 bases not matched to a gene.

This chain joins TRBV5-6 and TRBJ2-7, with 7 positions matching TRBD1. Germline V gives CDR1 SGHDT, CDR2 YYEEEE. J was trimmed by 0 bases and V by 3 bases; bases with no gene match: 3. This CDR3 is built from 14 residues. CDR3 bases: TGTGCCAGCAGCTACGGGACAGCCTCCTACGAGCAGTACTTC. Translating it yields CASSYGTASYEQYF.

This clone was detected only once. The chain carries TRBV2 and TRBJ2-5; D might be TRBD1 or TRBD2, each matching 6 bases. V was cut by 10 bases and J by 4 bases, with 13 bases left in between. There are 12 residues in the CDR3. Germline V gene data show CDR1 as SNHLY and CDR2 as FYNNEI. CDR3 nucleotide sequence: TGTGCCAACCAACAGGGAGGAGAGACCCAGTACTTC. It is translated as CANQQGGETQYF.

Here the CDR3 reads CASSLETGGNNSPLHF. The CDR3 DNA reads as TGTGCCAGCAGCTTGGAAACGGGGGGAAATAATTCACCCCTCCACTTT. The V and J genes are TRBV5-4 and TRBJ1-6; D is perhaps TRBD1 (5 bases). Germline CDR1 reads SGHNT; CDR2 reads YYREEE (reference sequence). The CDR3 sequence is 16 residues long. Deletions cut 0 bases from V and 5 bases from J, with 12 bases between. The full variable domain, its missing parts supplied by reference TRBV5-4 and TRBJ1-6, is ETGVTQSPTHLIKTRGQQVTLRCSSQSGHNTVSWYQQALGQGPQFIFQYYREEENGRGNFPPRFSGLQFPNYSSELNVNALELDDSALYLCASSLETGGNNSPLHFGNGTRLTVT.

The chain employs TRBV9 and TRBJ2-5, with 9 bases that match TRBD2. CDR1 and CDR2 (germline): SGDLS, YYNGEE. The trim removed 0 bases at V and 1 base at J, leaving 7 bases unmatched. This CDR3 is built from 17 residues. CDR3 loop: CASSVEITSGPQETQYF. In DNA, the CDR3 is TGTGCCAGCAGCGTAGAAATAACTAGCGGGCCCCAAGAGACCCAGTACTTC.

The chain links TRBV3-1 (or the pseudogene TRBV3-2) to TRBJ2-5; D tentatively reads TRBD1 or TRBD2 (5 bases each). Trimming removed 0 bases from V and 7 bases from J, with 9 bases in between. The CDR3 loop spans 13 amino acids. Germline loops: CDR1 LGHDT, CDR2 YNNKEL (reference sequence). In nucleotides, the CDR3 is TGTGCCAGCAGCCAAGATCGGGACCTGACCCAGTACTTC. Protein: CASSQDRDLTQYF.

The chain employs TRBV27 and TRBJ2-1, with 7 bases matching TRBD1. With 11 bases clipped from V and 6 bases from J, the junction kept 13 bases outside the gene matches. The V gene's germline CDR1 is MNHEY and CDR2 SMNVEV (reference sequence). The CDR3 is 14 residues long. Here the CDR3 DNA reads TGTGCCTCACGGGTGAGACAGGGCGTCAATGAGCAGTTCTTC. Its translation: CASRVRQGVNEQFF.

The rearrangement joins TRBV27 to TRBJ2-7, with 9 bases aligning to TRBD2. Looked up from germline, CDR1 is MNHEY and CDR2 is SMNVEV (reference sequence). After removal of 6 bases from V and 2 bases from J, the junction contained 11 bases not matched to a gene. The CDR3 runs to 16 residues. The CDR3 loop reads CASSTLQAGGPYEQYF. CDR3 nucleotide sequence: TGTGCCAGCAGCACCCTTCAAGCGGGGGGACCCTACGAGCAGTACTTC.

The chain uses TRBV27 and TRBJ2-7; D may be TRBD1 (5 bases). The CDR3 extends over 17 amino acids. Deletions cut 0 bases from V and 6 bases from J, with 21 bases between. Germline lookup yields CDR1 MNHEY and CDR2 SMNVEV (reference sequence). The CDR3 spells CASSLSERPGGRGEQYF. The DNA of the CDR3 is TGTGCCAGCAGTTTATCGGAGCGTCCAGGTGGAAGGGGCGAGCAGTACTTC.

This clone was counted between two and nine times. This chain links TRBV6-1 with TRBJ1-6; unclear D gene. The CDR3 spans 16 residues. Per the germline V gene, CDR1 is MNHNS and CDR2 is SASEGT. The V end was cut by 1 base, the J end by 7 bases, with 14 bases between. CDR3 DNA sequence: TGTGCCAGCAGTGAAGGCGGGTGGGTTTCGAATTCACCCCTCCACTTT. This encodes CASSEGGWVSNSPLHF.

The chain has TRBV6-5 and TRBJ2-7, with TRBD1 identical over 10 bases. J gave up 5 bases and V 2 bases, and 6 bases lay outside the gene matches. CDR1 and CDR2 (germline): MNHEY, SVGAGI. This CDR3 comprises 15 residues. This CDR3 is CASSYRPGTGDEQYF. In nucleotides, the CDR3 is TGTGCCAGCAGTTACCGCCCCGGGACAGGGGACGAGCAGTACTTC.